Shown below are 20 T cell receptor beta chains from a single sample sequenced in a study of cytomegalovirus exposure and HLA in healthy donors. A multiplex PCR was run with 60 Vbeta primers and 13 Jbeta primers. Libraries were prepared by immunoSEQ multiplex PCR; TCRdb keeps only in-frame clonotypes and omits some of them. The top ten hold around 1.5% of the sample, which has some 98,000 clones, roughly 81% seen once. Sequencing input: PBMCs. Source of these receptors: a man aged 40-49 years in good health and CMV-seronegative.

V usage is TRBV7-2 and J usage is TRBJ2-7, with D possibly TRBD1 on 5 matching bases. Trimming pared 1 base from V and 3 bases from J, leaving 13 bases between. CDR3 size: 15 residues. In germline, CDR1 is SGHTA, CDR2 FQGNSA. The CDR3 DNA is TGTGCCAGCAGCTTAGAGTGGCAGGGTGTCTACGAGCAGTACTTC. As protein: CASSLEWQGVYEQYF.

The rearrangement links TRBV18 to TRBJ2-7, with 8 bases identical to TRBD1. Germline V gives CDR1 KGHSH, CDR2 LQKENI. The CDR3 is 13 amino acids. V lost 4 bases and J lost 4; bases outside the gene matches: 3. CDR3 protein: CASSLGQGYEQYF. The CDR3 region has the DNA TGTGCCAGCTCACTAGGACAGGGTTACGAGCAGTACTTC. Filled out from reference TRBV18 and TRBJ2-7, the complete variable domain reads NAGVMQNPRHLVRRRGQEARLRCSPMKGHSHVYWYRQLPEEGLKFMVYLQKENIIDESGMPKERFSAEFPKEGPSILRIQQVVRGDSAAYFCASSLGQGYEQYFGPGTRLTVT.

The rearrangement uses TRBV6-5 and TRBJ1-3; D call uncertain. Trimming shortened V by 5 bases and J by 0 bases, and 5 bases separated the two germline ends. The CDR3 spans 13 residues. Germline V lookup: CDR1 MNHEY, CDR2 SVGAGI. The CDR3 reads CASSGSSGNTIYF. The DNA for the CDR3 is TGTGCCAGCAGTGGGAGCTCTGGAAACACCATATATTTT.

J is TRBJ1-3 and V is TRBV19; D call uncertain. This CDR3 region has 14 residues. The V end was cut by 3 bases, the J end by 0 bases, with 6 bases between. Germline CDR1 is LNHDA and CDR2 is SQIVND (reference sequence). DNA for the CDR3: TGTGCCAGTAGTATTCCCTTCTCTGGAAACACCATATATTTT. Translated, it gives CASSIPFSGNTIYF.

This clone is a singleton in its sample. The chain is built from TRBV15 and TRBJ1-4; D gene unclear. The V and J ends lost 0 bases and 4 bases respectively, with 12 bases between them. The CDR3 loop spans 16 amino acids. Germline-derived CDR1 and CDR2 are LNHNV and YYDKDF (reference sequence). The CDR3 spells CATSRDLPVHNEKLFF. The CDR3 DNA reads as TGTGCCACCAGCAGAGACCTTCCGGTCCATAATGAAAAACTGTTTTTT. The full variable domain, completed using reference TRBV15 and TRBJ1-4, is DAMVIQNPRYQVTQFGKPVTLSCSQTLNHNVMYWYQQKSSQAPKLLFHYYDKDFNNEADTPDNFQSRRPNTSFCFLDIRSPGLGDTAMYLCATSRDLPVHNEKLFFGSGTQLSVL.

V is TRBV30 and J is TRBJ1-2; D might be TRBD1 (5 bases). Germline V gene data show CDR1 as GTSNPN and CDR2 as SVGIG (reference sequence). Deletions cut 4 bases from V and 6 bases from J, with 15 bases between. The CDR3 has 13 amino acids. For the CDR3, the DNA is TGTGCCTGGAACGGTCAGACAGAGGATGGCTACACCTTC. Residues: CAWNGQTEDGYTF.

V gene TRBV27 combines with J gene TRBJ1-6; unclear D gene. CDR3 length: 13 amino acids. V lost 3 bases and J 5 bases, leaving 5 bases between the germline ends. Per the germline V gene, CDR1 is MNHEY and CDR2 is SMNVEV (reference sequence). The CDR3 region is CASSLGHNSPLHF. CDR3 nucleotides: TGTGCCAGCAGTTTGGGCCATAATTCACCCCTCCACTTT.

The V gene is TRBV5-4, the J gene TRBJ2-7, with TRBD1 identical over 9 bases. The length of the CDR3 is 16 residues. The V segment lost 0 bases and the J segment 5 bases; nucleotides outside the gene matches: 9. The germline V gene encodes CDR1 SGHNT and CDR2 YYREEE (reference sequence). CDR3 loop: CASSLASGQGFHEQYF. CDR3 sequence (DNA): TGTGCCAGCAGCTTGGCGTCCGGACAGGGGTTCCACGAGCAGTACTTC.

This clone came up a few times. This rearrangement joins TRBV29-1 to TRBJ2-3; 8 nucleotides match TRBD1. Germline CDR1 reads SQVTM; CDR2 reads ANQGSEA. V lost 4 bases, J lost 1 base, and 4 bases stayed unmatched. CDR3 length: 14 residues. The CDR3 region is CSVGAGQGTDTQYF. CDR3 bases: TGCAGCGTTGGGGCGGGACAGGGCACAGATACGCAGTATTTT.

The J gene is TRBJ2-5, the V gene TRBV9; 7 bases are shared with TRBD2. Per germline, CDR1 SGDLS and CDR2 YYNGEE. V shed 0 bases, J shed 4 bases, and the junction held 9 bases outside the gene matches. This CDR3 contains 16 residues. For the CDR3, the DNA is TGTGCCAGCAGCGTAGGGGTGGGGGGGAATCTAGAGACCCAGTACTTC. Amino acid sequence: CASSVGVGGNLETQYF.

This rearrangement joins TRBV30 to TRBJ2-6; perhaps TRBD1 as D (6 bases). V lost 5 bases to trimming and J lost 1 base, with 12 bases between them. CDR1 GTSNPN and CDR2 SVGIG come from the germline V gene (reference sequence). This CDR3 region has 15 residues. The CDR3 bases are TGTGCCTGGCTCCCAGACAGGTCTGGGGCCAACGTCCTGACTTTC. Translating gives CAWLPDRSGANVLTF.

This clone was found a few times. The DNA for the CDR3 is TGTGCCAGCAGTTTCGGGGGTGGAGGTGAAAAACTGTTTTTT. It is translated as CASSFGGGGEKLFF. V and J are TRBV27 and TRBJ1-4; D perhaps matches TRBD1 (5 bases). Per germline, CDR1 MNHEY and CDR2 SMNVEV (reference sequence). The CDR3 length is 14 residues. V dropped 3 bases and J dropped 7 bases, with 12 bases sitting between them.

This clone has more than one count but fewer than ten. The rearrangement uses TRBV11-2 and TRBJ1-1; D gene unclear. Germline V lookup: CDR1 SGHAT, CDR2 FQNNGV. The CDR3 is 15 residues long. The V and J ends lost 1 base and 1 base respectively, with 10 bases between them. CDR3 protein: CASSLGGTSNTEAFF. CDR3 nucleotide sequence: TGTGCCAGCAGCTTAGGAGGCACCTCGAACACTGAAGCTTTCTTT. Complete variable domain (other parts from reference TRBV11-2 and TRBJ1-1): EAGVAQSPRYKIIEKRQSVAFWCNPISGHATLYWYQQILGQGPKLLIQFQNNGVVDDSQLPKDRFSAERLKGVDSTLKIQPAKLEDSAVYLCASSLGGTSNTEAFFGQGTRLTVV.

This clone was found a few times. The J gene is TRBJ2-7, the V gene TRBV5-5; D may be TRBD2 (7 bases). V lost 0 bases, J lost 2 bases, and 12 bases lay in between. The CDR3 sequence is 15 residues long. Looked up from germline, CDR1 is SGHKS and CDR2 is YYEKEE (reference sequence). CDR3 DNA: TGTGCCAGCAGCTTGGTCGGGCGGGGGCCCTACGAGCAGTACTTC. It codes for CASSLVGRGPYEQYF.

CDR3 residues: CASSLSTGYSGNTIYF. The CDR3 DNA sequence: TGCGCCAGCAGCCTAAGTACAGGATACTCTGGAAACACCATATATTTT. J is TRBJ1-3 and V is TRBV4-3; maybe TRBD1 (5 bases). Trimming pared 4 bases from V and 0 bases from J, leaving 13 bases between. This CDR3 is built from 16 residues. Germline V gene data show CDR1 as LGHNA and CDR2 as YSLEER.

V gene TRBV6-1 combines with J gene TRBJ2-5; TRBD2 is a possible D gene (5 bases). The germline V gene encodes CDR1 MNHNS and CDR2 SASEGT. The CDR3 length is 14 residues. Trimming pared 0 bases from V and 8 bases from J, leaving 13 bases between. DNA of the CDR3: TGTGCCAGCAGTGAAGCGGATCTGGCGGGTACCCAGTACTTC. It yields the protein CASSEADLAGTQYF.

The chain has TRBV9 and TRBJ1-4; 9 positions agree with TRBD1. The CDR3 consists of 14 residues. J gave up 7 bases and V 4 bases, and 5 bases lay outside the gene matches. CDR1 is SGDLS, CDR2 YYNGEE, per germline. For the CDR3, the DNA is TGTGCCAGCAGCCCTGGGACAGGGACTGAAAAACTGTTTTTT. The encoded protein is CASSPGTGTEKLFF.

The chain carries TRBV6-1 and TRBJ2-3, with 13 bases aligning to TRBD2. The V gene's germline CDR1 is MNHNS and CDR2 SASEGT. The CDR3 loop spans 15 amino acids. Trimming removed 11 bases from V and 6 bases from J; junction bases left unmatched: 11. Here the CDR3 DNA reads TGTGCCGGGCGGACTAGCGGGGGCACAAGGGATACGCAGTATTTT. This codes for CAGRTSGGTRDTQYF.

V gene TRBV6-5 combines with J gene TRBJ1-2, with 9 nucleotides matching TRBD1. The CDR3 is 15 residues long. Per the germline V gene, CDR1 is MNHEY and CDR2 is SVGAGI. The V segment lost 6 bases and the J segment 2 bases; nucleotides outside the gene matches: 7. CDR3 sequence reads: CASSEPGQGNYGYTF. The CDR3, as DNA: TGTGCCAGCAGCGAACCGGGACAGGGAAACTATGGCTACACCTTC.

This sequence joins TRBV5-1 and TRBJ1-1; 7 nucleotides line up with TRBD1. The CDR3 has 14 residues. Germline trimming cut 3 bases from V and 0 bases from J; bases unmatched to any gene: 2. Germline V gene data show CDR1 as SGHRS and CDR2 as YFSETQ. The CDR3 here is CASSWDSMNTEAFF. The CDR3 nucleotides read TGCGCCAGCAGCTGGGACAGTATGAACACTGAAGCTTTCTTT.